This is a list of T cell receptor beta chains from one sample in a study of cytomegalovirus exposure and HLA in healthy donors. The data were produced by immunoSEQ multiplex PCR, yet TCRdb's version contains in-frame clones alone and is incomplete. The table has approximately 150,000 clones, 80% seen once; the top ten hold approximately 1.4%. Sequencing used PBMCs. These TCRs come from a man between 25 and 39 years old in good health and CMV-seronegative. CDR3s include the opening cysteine and the closing phenylalanine or tryptophan. A D gene is named only where the DNA matches it firmly. Size values are once, few and many counts, or a class for expanded clones, and some rows have none.

v_call,j_call,clone_size,d_call,cdr3_nt,cdr3_aa
TRBV7-6,TRBJ1-2,-,-,TGTGCCAGCAGCTTAGAAAACCGCCGAGGTGACTATGGCTACACCTTC,CASSLENRRGDYGYTF
TRBV5-1,TRBJ1-4,-,TRBD1,TGCGCCAGCAGCTTGGTGACAGGGCCGAATGAAAAACTGTTTTTT,CASSLVTGPNEKLFF
TRBV2,TRBJ1-2,-,TRBD1,TGTGCCAGCAGTGAAGCGGGACAGAGCTATGGCTACACCTTC,CASSEAGQSYGYTF
TRBV28,TRBJ1-4,-,TRBD1,TGTGCCAGCAGCCTACAGGGGGTTGAGGAAAAACTGTTTTTT,CASSLQGVEEKLFF
TRBV15,TRBJ2-7,-,TRBD2,TGTGCCACCAGCAGAGATCCTAGCGGGGACTACGAGCAGTACTTC,CATSRDPSGDYEQYF
TRBV7-9,TRBJ2-7,-,TRBD2,TGTGCCAGCAGCTTGGTCGGGGGGTACGAGCAGTACTTC,CASSLVGGYEQYF
TRBV5-1,TRBJ2-7,-,-,TGCGCCAGCAGCAAAAGAGGTCGGTCCTACGAGCAGTACTTC,CASSKRGRSYEQYF
TRBV9,TRBJ2-4,few,-,TGTGCCAGCAACGAGAACGGGGGAGCGAGCATTCAGTACTTC,CASNENGGASIQYF
TRBV19,TRBJ1-4,-,-,TGTGCCAGTAGTATATTCCGGGAAAAACTGTTTTTT,CASSIFREKLFF
TRBV5-4,TRBJ2-3,once,TRBD2,TGTGCCAGCAGGGACCTAGCGGGGGAAGCGCAGTATTTT,CASRDLAGEAQYF